This T cell receptor beta chain was retrieved from a study of CD8 T cells in Susac syndrome. The authors reverse transcribed roughly 0.5 to 1 ug RNA with random hexamers. An immunoSEQ multiplex PCR generated amplified TCR beta CDR3 products spanning 54 Vbeta and 13 Jbeta. From the immunoSEQ multiplex PCR reads, TCRdb called clonotypes with MiXCR, one entry per CDR3 protein. The table records some 190,000 distinct CDR3 sequences, approximately 94% of them present only once. TEMRA cells were enriched by FACS, while CD8+ and CD4+ T cells were obtained through a negative isolation that was performed magnetically. V dropped 11 bases and J dropped 1 base, with 8 bases sitting between them. This CDR3 is built from 11 residues. Germline CDR1 reads MGHDK; CDR2 reads SYGVNS. This clonotype turned up a few times.

This receptor was identified in a human donor with multiple sclerosis. The sample comprised CD4+ T cells from PBMCs. This rearrangement joins TRBV25-1 to TRBJ1-1; D call uncertain. The CDR3 sequence is CASIANTEAFF. CDR3 nucleotide sequence: TGTGCCTCTATTGCGAACACTGAAGCTTTCTTT.